Below are 32 T cell receptor beta chains sequenced from a single sample in a study of blood T cell repertoires in COVID-19. Sequenced by immunoSEQ multiplex PCR; TCRdb stores in-frame clones only, minus some. The sample includes under 200,000 clones, around three quarters of them seen just once. The source material was peripheral blood. Every receptor here comes from a man aged 60 to 75 with active or convalescent COVID-19.

The CDR3 protein is CASSLAGAWETQYF. As DNA, the CDR3 is TGTGCCAGCAGCTTAGCGGGAGCTTGGGAGACCCAGTACTTC. This sequence joins TRBV5-4 and TRBJ2-5, with 8 positions matching TRBD2. Trimming took 2 bases from V and 5 from J; bases not matched to a gene: 5. Germline V gene sequence: CDR1 SGHNT, CDR2 YYREEE (reference sequence). There are 14 residues in the CDR3. The entire variable domain, with the rest obtained from reference TRBV5-4 and TRBJ2-5, is as follows: ETGVTQSPTHLIKTRGQQVTLRCSSQSGHNTVSWYQQALGQGPQFIFQYYREEENGRGNFPPRFSGLQFPNYSSELNVNALELDDSALYLCASSLAGAWETQYFGPGTRLLVL.

The chain couples TRBV28 to TRBJ2-3; 7 positions match TRBD1. This CDR3 has 16 amino acids. V shed 6 bases, J shed 2 bases, and the junction held 11 bases outside the gene matches. Germline-derived CDR1 and CDR2 are MDHEN and SYDVKM. The CDR3 protein is CASSLGLGTATDTQYF. CDR3 sequence (DNA): TGTGCCAGCAGCTTGGGATTAGGGACAGCCACAGATACGCAGTATTTT.

The genes are TRBV18 and TRBJ2-3; D is unresolved. From germline, CDR1 is KGHSH and CDR2 LQKENI. Deletions cut 1 base from V and 4 bases from J, with 9 bases between. The CDR3 sequence is 14 residues long. This chain's CDR3 is CASSPQSRADTQYF. CDR3 nucleotide sequence: TGTGCCAGCTCACCACAGAGTCGGGCAGATACGCAGTATTTT.

V is TRBV25-1 and J is TRBJ1-4; tentative D call: TRBD1 (6 bases). Looked up from germline, CDR1 is MGHDK and CDR2 is SYGVNS. Trimming took 2 bases from V and 0 from J, leaving 10 bases between them. The CDR3 is 16 residues long. CDR3 protein: CASSEARGPTNEKLFF. The CDR3 DNA is TGTGCCAGCAGTGAAGCCAGGGGTCCAACTAATGAAAAACTGTTTTTT.

There are a few counts of this clone. The chain has TRBV27 and TRBJ2-2; a possible D gene is TRBD1 (7 bases). Trimming pared 3 bases from V and 6 bases from J, leaving 17 bases between. The CDR3 loop spans 16 amino acids. Per the germline V gene, CDR1 is MNHEY and CDR2 is SMNVEV (reference sequence). This CDR3 is CASSFQGGSGPGELFF. CDR3 coding DNA: TGTGCCAGCAGTTTCCAGGGGGGCTCGGGTCCCGGGGAGCTGTTTTTT.

The CDR3 DNA reads as TGCAGTGCTAGTCGGCTAGCGGGAGGGATTGGGGACAATGAGCAGTTCTTC. This encodes CSASRLAGGIGDNEQFF. The chain couples TRBV20-1 to TRBJ2-1; 12 bases are a match to TRBD2. CDR3 length: 17 residues. CDR1 and CDR2 (germline): DFQATT, SNEGSKA (reference sequence). V shed 3 bases, J shed 5 bases, and the junction held 11 bases outside the gene matches.

The rearrangement uses TRBV10-1 and TRBJ1-2; the match to TRBD1 covers 8 bases. V lost 8 bases and J lost 8; bases outside the gene matches: 10. The CDR3 is made up of 13 amino acids. CDR1 is WNHNN, CDR2 SYGVQD, per germline (reference sequence). CDR3 nucleotide sequence: TGCGCCAGCGTCAGGGGGCGGGTAGACGGCTACACCTTC. As protein: CASVRGRVDGYTF.

The chain has TRBV11-2 and TRBJ1-1; D gene ambiguous. The CDR3 spans 16 residues. V was trimmed by 5 bases and J by 2 bases, leaving 18 bases between them. CDR1 SGHAT and CDR2 FQNNGV come from the germline V gene. The CDR3 bases are TGTGCCAGCAGCCGCCGAGGCGGGTTCCAAAACACTGAAGCTTTCTTT. Amino acid sequence: CASSRRGGFQNTEAFF.

The V gene is TRBV11-3, the J gene TRBJ2-7, with D perhaps TRBD1 (6 bases). The ends were cut back, 5 bases at V and 2 bases at J, with 16 bases in the middle. The CDR3 spans 15 residues. Germline V gives CDR1 SGHNT, CDR2 YENEEA. CDR3 DNA sequence: TGTGCCAGCAGCCCCGTCCGGGACACCCCCTACGAGCAGTACTTC. Its protein product is CASSPVRDTPYEQYF.

In this sample, this clone turned up once. The chain recombines TRBV7-2 with TRBJ2-1, with D unresolved. CDR3 size: 13 residues. Germline CDR1 and CDR2: SGHTA and FQGNSA. The germline V and J ends were trimmed by 3 bases and 7 bases, with 10 bases remaining between them. The CDR3 sequence: CASSFHPMNEQFF. The CDR3 DNA reads TGTGCCAGCAGCTTCCATCCTATGAATGAGCAGTTCTTC.

The chain recombines TRBV5-1 with TRBJ2-7; 9 positions match TRBD1. V was clipped by 2 bases and J by 0 bases; unmatched bases: 3. Germline CDR1 and CDR2: SGHRS and YFSETQ. The CDR3 runs to 15 residues. The CDR3 loop is CASSLTGGPSYEQYF. CDR3 nucleotides: TGCGCCAGCAGCTTAACAGGGGGCCCCTCCTACGAGCAGTACTTC.

V gene TRBV19 combines with J gene TRBJ1-1; D is possibly TRBD1 (5 bases). Trimming left V 5 bases short and J 1 base short, with 14 bases between. The CDR3 totals 15 residues. Germline loops: CDR1 LNHDA, CDR2 SQIVND (reference sequence). In DNA, the CDR3 is TGTGCCAGTAGTCCTTCTTGGGGGGGGAACACTGAAGCTTTCTTT. This encodes CASSPSWGGNTEAFF.

V is TRBV6-5 and J is TRBJ2-3; 10 bases fit TRBD2. The CDR3 contains 15 residues. V lost 0 bases to trimming and J lost 5 bases; unmatched junction nucleotides: 2. Germline V gene lookup returns CDR1 MNHEY and CDR2 SVGAGI. For the CDR3, the DNA is TGTGCCAGCAGTTACTCGACTAGCGGGCAAGATACGCAGTATTTT. Translated, it gives CASSYSTSGQDTQYF.

The genes are TRBV28 and TRBJ2-7; 9 positions match TRBD2. This CDR3 has 18 amino acids. Germline values: CDR1 MDHEN, CDR2 SYDVKM. The J segment lost 6 bases and the V segment lost 6 bases, leaving 21 bases of the junction unmatched. CDR3 amino acids: CASSPISRASGVEGEQYF. As DNA, the CDR3 is TGTGCCAGCAGCCCTATATCTCGGGCTAGCGGGGTGGAGGGCGAGCAGTACTTC. The full variable domain, rest sourced from reference TRBV28 and TRBJ2-7, is DVKVTQSSRYLVKRTGEKVFLECVQDMDHENMFWYRQDPGLGLRLIYFSYDVKMKEKGDIPEGYSVSREKKERFSLILESASTNQTSMYLCASSPISRASGVEGEQYFGPGTRLTVT.

This clone was observed a few times. The genes are TRBV6-6 and TRBJ1-4; D may be TRBD1 (6 bases). The CDR3 sequence is 14 residues long. The germline V and J ends were trimmed by 2 bases and 12 bases, with 16 bases remaining between them. The germline V gene has CDR1 MNHNY and CDR2 SVGAGI (reference sequence). The CDR3 DNA follows: TGTGCCAGCAGTTACGGTGGGGGCGCGTCGGAACTGTTTTTT. The encoded protein is CASSYGGGASELFF.

The chain carries TRBV11-1 and TRBJ2-7; 10 nucleotides align to TRBD1. V lost 3 bases, J lost 3 bases, and 5 bases stayed unmatched. Germline lookup yields CDR1 SGHAT and CDR2 FQDESV (reference sequence). The CDR3 has 15 amino acids. CDR3 sequence: CASSLSGQGLYEQYF. CDR3 sequence (DNA): TGTGCCAGCAGCTTGTCGGGACAGGGGCTCTACGAGCAGTACTTC.

The rearrangement links TRBV5-1 to TRBJ1-1; D gene unclear. Germline V lookup: CDR1 SGHRS, CDR2 YFSETQ. The CDR3 is 13 residues long. V was pared by 4 bases and J by 5 bases, with 12 bases between. CDR3 DNA sequence: TGCGCCAGCAGCATAAGGAGTAAGACTGAAGCTTTCTTT. It yields the protein CASSIRSKTEAFF.

The J gene is TRBJ2-3, the V gene TRBV3-1 (or the pseudogene TRBV3-2), with D perhaps matching TRBD2 (5 bases). V lost 4 bases and J 6 bases, leaving 11 bases between the germline ends. This CDR3 region has 13 residues. Germline values: CDR1 LGHDT, CDR2 YNNKEL (reference sequence). This chain's CDR3 is CASSLRGPDTQYF. The CDR3 DNA sequence: TGTGCCAGCAGCCTCCGAGGGCCTGATACGCAGTATTTT.

V and J are TRBV19 and TRBJ2-1; 12 positions match TRBD2. The CDR3 runs to 16 residues. Germline CDR1 LNHDA, CDR2 SQIVND (reference sequence). The trim removed 6 bases at V and 9 bases at J, leaving 12 bases unmatched. As DNA, the CDR3 is TGTGCCAGTAGGGCGACTAGCGGGAGTCCTTCCGGTGAGCAGTTCTTC. Protein: CASRATSGSPSGEQFF.

V and J are TRBV7-2 and TRBJ1-1; 9 positions agree with TRBD1. The CDR3 spans 15 residues. Per the germline V gene, CDR1 is SGHTA and CDR2 is FQGNSA. Trimming cost V 4 bases and J 11 bases; bases outside gene matches: 14. CDR3 sequence: CASSSGGTGRSQAFF. CDR3 DNA sequence: TGTGCCAGCAGCTCAGGGGGGACAGGGAGGTCGCAGGCTTTCTTT.

The J gene is TRBJ1-1, the V gene TRBV3-1 (or the pseudogene TRBV3-2); no clear D. The CDR3 length is 16 residues. V lost 0 bases, J lost 0 bases, and 11 bases lay in between. Per germline, CDR1 LGHDT and CDR2 YNNKEL (reference sequence). CDR3 loop: CASSQDLPGMNTEAFF. CDR3 sequence (DNA): TGTGCCAGCAGCCAAGATCTTCCGGGGATGAACACTGAAGCTTTCTTT.

The rearrangement links TRBV7-2 to TRBJ1-5; D gene unclear. The CDR3 is made up of 14 amino acids. With 1 base removed from V and 1 base from J, the gap between germline ends came to 5 bases. Germline-derived CDR1 and CDR2 are SGHTA and FQGNSA. CDR3 nucleotides: TGTGCCAGCAGCTTAGGCCAGAGCAATCAGCCCCAGCATTTT. Its translation is CASSLGQSNQPQHF.

The chain recombines TRBV4-1 with TRBJ1-5; TRBD1 agrees at 8 bases. CDR1 MGHRA and CDR2 YSYEKL come from the germline V gene. The CDR3 loop spans 16 amino acids. V trimming: 4 bases; J trimming: 5 bases; junction bases outside the gene matches: 10. In DNA form, the CDR3 reads TGCGCCAGCAGCCCGAGCCGGGCAGGGGGCCATCAGCCCCAGCATTTT. Encoded protein: CASSPSRAGGHQPQHF.

The V gene is TRBV28, the J gene TRBJ1-1; D is ambiguous. Germline V gene sequence: CDR1 MDHEN, CDR2 SYDVKM. V lost 6 bases and J lost 0, with 11 bases in between. The CDR3 contains 14 residues. Written as DNA, the CDR3 is TGTGCCAGCAGCCGCCTCCCGGTGAACACTGAAGCTTTCTTT. Its translation: CASSRLPVNTEAFF. The full variable domain, in which reference TRBV28 and TRBJ1-1 provide the parts outside the CDR3, is DVKVTQSSRYLVKRTGEKVFLECVQDMDHENMFWYRQDPGLGLRLIYFSYDVKMKEKGDIPEGYSVSREKKERFSLILESASTNQTSMYLCASSRLPVNTEAFFGQGTRLTVV.

The chain is built from TRBV28 and TRBJ1-2; D is uncertain. The CDR3 is 12 amino acids. V lost 1 base and J lost 5, with 5 bases in between. CDR1 is MDHEN and CDR2 is SYDVKM in the germline V gene. The CDR3 sequence is CASSLFEYGYTF. The DNA of the CDR3 is TGTGCCAGCAGTTTATTTGAGTATGGCTACACCTTC.

The sample holds a few counts of this clone. This chain links TRBV27 with TRBJ1-4; D is ambiguous. The CDR3 runs to 14 residues. The germline CDR1 and CDR2 sequences are MNHEY and SMNVEV (reference sequence). Trimming shortened V by 6 bases and J by 10 bases, and 18 bases separated the two germline ends. CDR3 region: CASRPGGERRKLFF. The CDR3 DNA follows: TGTGCCAGCAGACCCGGAGGTGAAAGGAGAAAACTGTTTTTT. Full variable domain (rest looked up from reference TRBV27 and TRBJ1-4): EAQVTQNPRYLITVTGKKLTVTCSQNMNHEYMSWYRQDPGLGLRQIYYSMNVEVTDKGDVPEGYKVSRKEKRNFPLILESPSPNQTSLYFCASRPGGERRKLFFGSGTQLSVL.

This clone was recorded a few times. V is TRBV5-1 and J is TRBJ2-7; 8 positions match TRBD2. The CDR3 runs to 13 residues. Trimming cost V 4 bases and J 7 bases; bases outside gene matches: 7. In germline, CDR1 is SGHRS, CDR2 YFSETQ. The CDR3 sequence: CASSPGGAGEQYF. CDR3 sequence (DNA): TGCGCCAGCAGCCCCGGGGGGGCTGGGGAGCAGTACTTC.

The chain recombines TRBV28 with TRBJ2-1, with 8 nucleotides matching TRBD2. CDR3 length: 16 amino acids. V lost 5 bases and J lost 6; bases outside the gene matches: 12. The germline gives CDR1 MDHEN, CDR2 SYDVKM. The CDR3 reads CASSKPGLGGRNEQFF. CDR3 in DNA: TGTGCCAGCAGTAAGCCGGGACTAGGGGGACGCAATGAGCAGTTCTTC.

CDR3 residues: CASSLGGRSSYNEQFF. CDR3 DNA: TGTGCCAGCAGCTTAGGCGGGCGAAGTTCCTACAATGAGCAGTTCTTC. The chain is built from TRBV7-3 and TRBJ2-1; D perhaps matches TRBD2 (5 bases). This CDR3 contains 16 residues. In germline, CDR1 is SGHTA, CDR2 FQGTGA. Trimming shortened V by 2 bases and J by 1 base, and 12 bases separated the two germline ends.

This chain links TRBV7-6 with TRBJ2-5, with 9 positions matching TRBD2. The length of the CDR3 is 16 residues. The V gene end was trimmed by 1 base and the J gene end by 3 bases; junction bases not matched to a gene: 6. Germline V gives CDR1 SGHVS, CDR2 FNYEAQ. Here the CDR3 DNA reads TGTGCCAGCAGCTTAGTTTCCCTAGCGGGGAAAGAGACCCAGTACTTC. Translated, it gives CASSLVSLAGKETQYF. The variable domain in full, with the rest retrieved from reference TRBV7-6 and TRBJ2-5, is GAGVSQSPRYKVTKRGQDVALRCDPISGHVSLYWYRQALGQGPEFLTYFNYEAQQDKSGLPNDRFSAERPEGSISTLTIQRTEQRDSAMYRCASSLVSLAGKETQYFGPGTRLLVL.

The chain joins TRBV5-4 to TRBJ1-2; 8 bases map to TRBD1. There are 15 residues in the CDR3. Looked up from germline, CDR1 is SGHNT and CDR2 is YYREEE (reference sequence). Unmatched junction bases numbered 13, after V lost 4 bases and J lost 8 bases. The CDR3: CASSIDPQGANGYTF. The CDR3 nucleotides are TGTGCCAGCAGCATCGACCCGCAGGGGGCAAACGGCTACACCTTC.

The chain recombines TRBV18 with TRBJ2-5; D remains ambiguous. Germline CDR1 KGHSH, CDR2 LQKENI. V lost 3 bases and J lost 3, with 2 bases in between. CDR3 length equals 11 residues. CDR3 coding DNA: TGTGCCAGCTCACCTAAAGAGACCCAGTACTTC. It translates to CASSPKETQYF.